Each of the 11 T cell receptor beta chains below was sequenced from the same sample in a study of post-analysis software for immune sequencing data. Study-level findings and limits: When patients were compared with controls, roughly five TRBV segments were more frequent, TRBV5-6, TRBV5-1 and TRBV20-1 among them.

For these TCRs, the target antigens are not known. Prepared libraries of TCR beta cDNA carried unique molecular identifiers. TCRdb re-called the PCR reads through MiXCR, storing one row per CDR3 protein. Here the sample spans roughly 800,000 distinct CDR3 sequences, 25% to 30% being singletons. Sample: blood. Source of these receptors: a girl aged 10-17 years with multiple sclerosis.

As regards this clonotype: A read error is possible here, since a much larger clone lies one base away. CDR3 sequence: CSDSDSSYNEQFF. CDR3 nucleotides: TGCAGCGACAGTGACAGCTCCTACAATGAGCAGTTCTTC. This rearrangement joins TRBV29-1 to TRBJ2-1, with a possible D match to TRBD1 (5 bases). V was shortened by 7 bases and J by 0 bases, with 10 bases between the two germline ends. The germline CDR1 and CDR2 sequences are SQVTM and ANQGSEA. The CDR3 has 13 residues.

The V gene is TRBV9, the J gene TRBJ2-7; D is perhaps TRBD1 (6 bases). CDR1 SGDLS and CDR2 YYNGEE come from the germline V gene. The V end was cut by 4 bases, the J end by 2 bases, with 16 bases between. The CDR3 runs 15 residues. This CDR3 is CASSIAPGQAYEQYF. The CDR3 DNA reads TGTGCCAGCAGCATAGCTCCGGGACAAGCCTACGAGCAGTACTTC. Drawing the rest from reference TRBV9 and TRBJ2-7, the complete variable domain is DSGVTQTPKHLITATGQRVTLRCSPRSGDLSVYWYQQSLDQGLQFLIQYYNGEERAKGNILERFSAQQFPDLHSELNLSSLELGDSALYFCASSIAPGQAYEQYFGPGTRLTVT.

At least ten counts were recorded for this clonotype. CDR3 amino acids: CSVLTLAEGYEQYF. The DNA of the CDR3 is TGCAGCGTCCTCACCCTAGCGGAGGGCTACGAGCAGTACTTC. The chain combines TRBV29-1 with TRBJ2-7; 7 nucleotides match TRBD2. With V trimmed by 6 bases and J by 3 bases, 11 bases remained unmatched. The CDR3 length is 14 residues. Germline lookup yields CDR1 SQVTM and CDR2 ANQGSEA.

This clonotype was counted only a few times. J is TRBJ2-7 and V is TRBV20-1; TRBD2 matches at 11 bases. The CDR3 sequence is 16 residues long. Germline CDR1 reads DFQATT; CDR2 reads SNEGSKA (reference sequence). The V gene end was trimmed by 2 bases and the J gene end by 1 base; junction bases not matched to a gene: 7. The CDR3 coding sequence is TGCAGTGCTAGAATAGCGGGAGGGCTTGGTTCCTACGAGCAGTACTTC. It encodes CSARIAGGLGSYEQYF.

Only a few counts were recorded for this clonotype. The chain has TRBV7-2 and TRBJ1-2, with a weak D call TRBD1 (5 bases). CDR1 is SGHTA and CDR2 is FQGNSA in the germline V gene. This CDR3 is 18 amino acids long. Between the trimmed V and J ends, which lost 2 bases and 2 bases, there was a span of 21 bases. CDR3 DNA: TGTGCCAGCAGCTTAAATCCCGCCGGGACGGAGGGGAACTATGGCTACACCTTC. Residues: CASSLNPAGTEGNYGYTF.

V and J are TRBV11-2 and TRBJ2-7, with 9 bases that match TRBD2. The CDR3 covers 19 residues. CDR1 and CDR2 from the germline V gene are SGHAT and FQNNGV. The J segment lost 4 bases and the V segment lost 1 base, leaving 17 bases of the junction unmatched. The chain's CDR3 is CASSLVVVLSLAGRYEQYF. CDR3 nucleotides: TGTGCCAGCAGCTTAGTTGTCGTTTTGTCACTAGCGGGCAGGTACGAGCAGTACTTC.

CDR3 nucleotides: TGCGCCAGCAGCACCTCTTGGACTACCGGGCACGAGCAGTACTTC. Its protein product is CASSTSWTTGHEQYF. This sequence joins TRBV4-3 and TRBJ2-7; TRBD2 might be the D (6 bases). Trimming removed 5 bases from V and 5 bases from J, with 19 bases in between. CDR3 size: 15 residues. Germline CDR1 is LGHNA and CDR2 is YSLEER.

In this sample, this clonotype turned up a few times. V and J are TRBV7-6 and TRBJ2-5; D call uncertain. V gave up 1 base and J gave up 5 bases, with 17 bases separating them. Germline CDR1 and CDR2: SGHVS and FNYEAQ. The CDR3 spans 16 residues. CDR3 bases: TGTGCCAGCAGCTTAGATCGCGAGAGGCTCCTCGAGACCCAGTACTTC. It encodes CASSLDRERLLETQYF.

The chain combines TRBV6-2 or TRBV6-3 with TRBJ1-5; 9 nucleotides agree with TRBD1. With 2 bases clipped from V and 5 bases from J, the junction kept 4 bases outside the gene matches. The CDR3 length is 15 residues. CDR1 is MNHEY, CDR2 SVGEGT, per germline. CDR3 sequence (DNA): TGTGCCAGCAGTTACCTGGACAGGGGTGATCAGCCCCAGCATTTT. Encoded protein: CASSYLDRGDQPQHF.

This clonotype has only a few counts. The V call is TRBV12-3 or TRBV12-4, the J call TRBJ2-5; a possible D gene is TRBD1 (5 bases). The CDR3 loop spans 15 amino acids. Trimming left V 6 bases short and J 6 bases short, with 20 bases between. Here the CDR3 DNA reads TGTGCCAGCAGCCGCGGAGACAGCCTCCAGCAGACCCAGTACTTC. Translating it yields CASSRGDSLQQTQYF.

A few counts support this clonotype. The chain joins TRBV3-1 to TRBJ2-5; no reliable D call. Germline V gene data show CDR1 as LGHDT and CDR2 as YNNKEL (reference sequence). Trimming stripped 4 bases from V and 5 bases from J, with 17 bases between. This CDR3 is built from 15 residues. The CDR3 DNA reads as TGTGCCAGCAGCCCAGAGGCACGGGTTGGGGAGACCCAGTACTTC. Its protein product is CASSPEARVGETQYF.